The TCR beta chain described here comes from a study of tumor and adjacent non-tumor tissue in lung cancer. Whole-study context: Approximately 4 million productive TCRbeta reads were obtained per sample on average.

A word on this clonotype: Its matching antigen is unknown.

Germline CDR1 is LGHNA and CDR2 is YNFKEQ. V trimming: 5 bases; J trimming: 8 bases; junction bases outside the gene matches: 15. The CDR3 runs to 16 residues. The library came from three nested PCR rounds adapted from ARM-PCR protocols. Each CDR3 protein is one row after TCRdb ran MiXCR on the multiplex PCR reads. The sample lists 100,000 to 150,000 distinct CDR3 sequences, 66% occurring once. Study-level findings and limits: TCR diversity was significantly greater in tumor than normal lung tissue. Top 100 clones took a larger repertoire share in normal lung.

No cell sorting was done before RNA was extracted from the tissue. Newly diagnosed lung cancer patients had thoracic surgery in China, August–late 2014, without prior chemotherapy. The source is a man aged 25-45 years with non-small cell lung cancer. This chain links TRBV4-2 with TRBJ2-5; 9 bases fit TRBD1. The source material was lung tumor tissue. Here the CDR3 DNA reads TGTGCCAGCAGCTCGTCGTCGGGACAGGGAGGAAAAACCCAGTACTTC. Its protein is CASSSSSGQGGKTQYF.